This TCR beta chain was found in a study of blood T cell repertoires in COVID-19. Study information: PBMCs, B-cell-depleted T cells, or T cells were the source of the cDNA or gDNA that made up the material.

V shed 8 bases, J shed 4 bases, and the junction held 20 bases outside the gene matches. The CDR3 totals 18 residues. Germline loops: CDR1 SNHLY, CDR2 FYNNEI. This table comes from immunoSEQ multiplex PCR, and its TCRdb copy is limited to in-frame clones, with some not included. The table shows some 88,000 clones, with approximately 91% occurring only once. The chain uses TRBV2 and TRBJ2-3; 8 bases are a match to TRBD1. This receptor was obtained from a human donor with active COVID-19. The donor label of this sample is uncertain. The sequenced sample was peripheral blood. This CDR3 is CASLSRGQGAPTPDTQYF. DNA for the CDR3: TGTGCCAGCCTTTCTAGGGGGCAGGGGGCTCCCACACCAGATACGCAGTATTTT.